A selection of T cell receptor beta chains follows, all from one sample in a study of vaccination and CD4 T cells after COVID-19. Their antigens remain unidentified. TCRdb analysed the PCR reads with MiXCR anew, one entry per CDR3 protein. The sample comprises approximately 24,000 distinct CDR3 sequences, about two fifths of which are singletons, and about 4.3% rests with the top ten. The sample here was CD4+ T cells from blood, cultured in vitro, taken about 7 months after SARS-CoV-2 vaccination. These receptors all come from a human donor who had recovered from COVID-19. CDR3s include the opening cysteine and the closing phenylalanine or tryptophan. The D gene is left open where the match is weak. Size is stated for part of the rows, as once, few or many counts, or as a class when the clone is expanded.

clone_size d_call j_call v_call cdr3_nt cdr3_aa
NA TRBD1 TRBJ1-5 TRBV19 TGTGCCAGTAGTACACAGGGGCGGCATCAGCCCCAGCATTTT CASSTQGRHQPQHF
NA NA TRBJ2-5 TRBV4-2 TGTGCCAGCAGCCAAGTCGGAGACCAAGAGACCCAGTACTTC CASSQVGDQETQYF
NA NA TRBJ1-2 TRBV5-4 TGTGCCAGCAACAATGACAGGAACTATGGCTACACCTTC CASNNDRNYGYTF
few NA TRBJ1-2 TRBV7-8 TGTGCCAGCAGTACAGGGACCCCTAACTATGGCTACACCTTC CASSTGTPNYGYTF
few TRBD2 TRBJ2-3 TRBV7-3 TGTGCCAGCAGCTCAGAACCGGGACTAGCATCTGATACGCAGTATTTT CASSSEPGLASDTQYF
few TRBD2 TRBJ2-3 TRBV7-8 TGTGCCAGCAGCTTAGCGGGAGGGCTAGGTACGCAGTATTTT CASSLAGGLGTQYF
few NA TRBJ1-6 TRBV2 TGTGCCAGCAGTGAAGAGGGGCAGGGGTTGAATTCACCCCTCCACTTT CASSEEGQGLNSPLHF
NA NA TRBJ1-2 TRBV5-4 TGTGCCACCGCCGTGGGGGGTATTTACTCTGGCTACACCTTC CATAVGGIYSGYTF
NA NA TRBJ2-5 TRBV2 TGTGCCAGCAGTGCGGACGGCGGGGTTCAAGAGACCCAGTACTTC CASSADGGVQETQYF
NA NA TRBJ1-2 TRBV28 TGTGCCAGCAGTTTAAATGGCTATGGCTACACCTTC CASSLNGYGYTF
few NA TRBJ2-5 TRBV6-1 TGTGCCAGCAGGGCAGGCCTTCTAGGGGTATACCAAGAGACCCAGTACTTC CASRAGLLGVYQETQYF
few TRBD2 TRBJ2-7 TRBV6-1 TGTGCCACAAACGCGGCGGGGGGCGACGAGCAGTACTTC CATNAAGGDEQYF
few NA TRBJ1-5 TRBV7-8 TGTGCCAGCAGCCACGATGGTCAGGGGAAAAATCAGCCCCAGCATTTT CASSHDGQGKNQPQHF
NA TRBD2 TRBJ2-5 TRBV20-1 TGCAGTGCTAGAGATGGGCTAGCGGGATACGGGGAGACCCAGTACTTC CSARDGLAGYGETQYF
NA NA TRBJ2-7 TRBV6-5 TGTGCCAGCAGTTACGGTGACAACTTAAGGTGGGAGCAGTACTTC CASSYGDNLRWEQYF
NA NA TRBJ2-2 TRBV28 TGTGCCAGCAGTTTGTGGGGCAGGGGAACCACCGGGGAGCTGTTTTTT CASSLWGRGTTGELFF
NA TRBD1 TRBJ2-1 TRBV24-1 TGTGCCACCAGTGATCCGACAGGGGGCGAGTACAATGAGCAGTTCTTC CATSDPTGGEYNEQFF
NA NA TRBJ2-1 TRBV11-3 TGTGCCAGCAGCTTAGATAATAACAATGAGCAGTTCTTC CASSLDNNNEQFF
medium-sized TRBD1 TRBJ1-5 TRBV7-2 TGTGCCAGCAGCGGGACAGGGAGTCAGCCCCAGCATTTT CASSGTGSQPQHF
NA TRBD2 TRBJ2-7 TRBV30 TGTGCCTGGAGTCCGGCGACTAGCGGTTACGAGCAGTACTTC CAWSPATSGYEQYF
NA TRBD2 TRBJ2-1 TRBV28 TGTGCCAGCAGCCCCCATGCGGGAGGTCGAGATGAGCAGTTCTTC CASSPHAGGRDEQFF
few TRBD2 TRBJ2-3 TRBV20-1 TGCAGTGCTGTTCCCAGCGGGAGGGCCTGGAGAGATACGCAGTATTTT CSAVPSGRAWRDTQYF
NA NA TRBJ2-3 TRBV6-1 TGTGCCAGCAGTGAAGGACTACCAGATACGCAGTATTTT CASSEGLPDTQYF
NA TRBD1 TRBJ2-7 TRBV20-1 TGCAGTGCTAGACCCCAAGGACAGGCAAGGAGCTACGAGCAGTACTTC CSARPQGQARSYEQYF
NA NA TRBJ2-3 TRBV5-4 TGTGCCAGCAGCCGTTTTGATCCGACAGATACGCAGTATTTT CASSRFDPTDTQYF
NA TRBD2 TRBJ2-2 TRBV7-2 TGTGCCAGCAGCTTAGGGAGTTGGGGGGGTGGCGGGGAGCTGTTTTTT CASSLGSWGGGGELFF
NA NA TRBJ2-5 TRBV24-1 TGTGCCACCAGTGATTTAGGAGGGGGCGCGTTTGAGACCCAGTACTTC CATSDLGGGAFETQYF
few NA TRBJ2-5 TRBV6-2/TRBV6-3 TGTGCCAGCAAGAAGGCTAAGGTGGGCTGGGGGACCCAGTACTTC CASKKAKVGWGTQYF
few NA TRBJ2-5 TRBV19 TGTGCCAGTAGTATGGACAGCCAAGAGACCCAGTACTTC CASSMDSQETQYF
few NA TRBJ2-7 TRBV19 TGTGCCAGTAGAAAGACAGGCAGCTCCTACGAGCAGTACTTC CASRKTGSSYEQYF
few NA TRBJ1-2 TRBV20-1 TGCAGTGCAAGGACCCAGGAGATCTATGGCTACACCTTC CSARTQEIYGYTF
NA TRBD2 TRBJ2-1 TRBV20-1 TGCAGTGCCGATAGAGCGGGGACCAATGAGCAGTTCTTC CSADRAGTNEQFF
NA TRBD2 TRBJ2-1 TRBV20-1 TGCAGTGCTAGACCTCCGGGACTAGCTTACAATGAGCAGTTCTTC CSARPPGLAYNEQFF
NA NA TRBJ2-3 TRBV19 TGTGCCAGTAGTATAGGGGGACATAGCACAGATACGCAGTATTTT CASSIGGHSTDTQYF
NA NA TRBJ1-1 TRBV18 TGTGCCAGCTCACCTAGTGGGAACACTGAAGCTTTCTTT CASSPSGNTEAFF
NA NA TRBJ1-2 TRBV29-1 TGCAGCGTTGGTGGGGGCCATGGCTACACCTTC CSVGGGHGYTF
NA NA TRBJ2-5 TRBV6-2/TRBV6-3 TGTGCCAGCAGTTACTCGCCGTCCGATATGGAGACCCAGTACTTC CASSYSPSDMETQYF
NA TRBD2 TRBJ2-1 TRBV20-1 TGCAGTGCGACGACTAGCGGGAGTCCCAATGAGCAGTTCTTC CSATTSGSPNEQFF
NA TRBD1 TRBJ2-1 TRBV20-1 TGCAGTGCTAAACCGACAGGGGAGTGGGACAATGAGCAGTTCTTC CSAKPTGEWDNEQFF
NA NA TRBJ1-2 TRBV20-1 TGCAGTGCCTCGCGTCCGGTTAACTATGGCTACACCTTC CSASRPVNYGYTF